The clone carrying this TCR beta chain was seen a handful of times. This sample is drawn from a study of cytomegalovirus exposure and HLA in healthy donors. The PCR used 60 Vbeta and 13 Jbeta primers. Methods used by the authors: There were tens of millions of unique TCR beta chains by a later count, and 8.5 million to 14 million of them were shared. Generated by immunoSEQ multiplex PCR, the TCRdb table keeps only in-frame clones and is missing some. Clone size and V and J calls were adopted from that table, with D and trimming inferred from the DNA. The sample lists about 110,000 clones, 75% to 90% occurring once. Germline lookup yields CDR1 LGHNA and CDR2 YSLEER. CDR3 size: 15 residues. V dropped 2 bases and J dropped 6; count of bases not matched to a gene: 7.

Sequenced input: PBMCs. The chain recombines TRBV4-3 with TRBJ2-3; 8 nucleotides match TRBD2. The source of this sequence is a man aged 30-40 years in good health and CMV-seropositive. The CDR3 loop reads CASSQSRPGGDTQYF. The DNA of the CDR3 is TGCGCCAGCAGCCAATCCCGCCCGGGAGGGGATACGCAGTATTTT.